The clone carrying this TCR beta chain was observed at least ten times. The antigen remains undetermined. This entry comes from a study of T cells after yellow fever vaccination. CDR1 and CDR2 (germline): LGHDT, YNNKEL (reference sequence). The V segment lost 4 bases and the J segment 6 bases; nucleotides outside the gene matches: 13. The CDR3 runs 17 residues. General study points: FACS-sorted repertoires might harbor abundant contaminating clonotypes from the bulk population.

TCRdb called the 5' RACE reads again in MiXCR, with one record for every CDR3 protein. The profile covers hundreds of thousands of distinct CDR3 sequences, with about 14% appearing a single time and more than 12% taken by the ten largest. This TCR came from a young man who received the YFV17D yellow fever vaccine. This specimen consisted of PBMCs, obtained on the day of the yellow fever booster vaccination. The chain employs TRBV3-1 and TRBJ2-7; 12 nucleotides match TRBD2. CDR3 sequence (DNA): TGTGCCAGCAGCCGAGGACTAGCGGGACCGACAGCGGGCGAGCAGTACTTC. Its protein is CASSRGLAGPTAGEQYF.